One and the same sample provided the 5 T cell receptor beta chains below, sequenced in a study of OX40 agonist ivuxolimab in advanced cancers. Sequenced by immunoSEQ multiplex PCR; TCRdb stores in-frame clones only, minus some. The repertoire holds about 73,000 clones, with about 86% as singletons. The source was CD4+ or CD8+ T cells sorted from blood, collected in a trial of the OX40 agonist ivuxolimab. All receptors come from an adult with an advanced solid tumor such as melanoma, head and neck, liver or kidney cancer.

The rearrangement links TRBV4-1 to TRBJ1-2; tentatively, D is TRBD1 (5 bases). CDR1 and CDR2 from the germline V gene are MGHRA and YSYEKL. This CDR3 region has 14 residues. Trimming cost V 0 bases and J 4 bases, with 9 bases left between them. The CDR3 DNA is TGCGCCAGCAGCCAAGATCCACAGGTCTATGGCTACACCTTC. This translates into CASSQDPQVYGYTF.

This clone was seen only a few times. The chain combines TRBV5-1 with TRBJ2-5; possible D gene TRBD1, 6 bases. This CDR3 spans 14 amino acids. Germline CDR1 is SGHRS and CDR2 is YFSETQ. Trimming shortened V by 0 bases and J by 4 bases, and 10 bases separated the two germline ends. The CDR3 loop reads CASSLDRGGETQYF. Written as DNA, the CDR3 is TGCGCCAGCAGCTTGGACCGAGGGGGAGAGACCCAGTACTTC.

The J gene is TRBJ1-1, the V gene TRBV4-1; tentatively, D is TRBD1 (6 bases). The CDR3 is 15 amino acids. Trimming cost V 2 bases and J 4 bases, with 14 bases left between them. Germline V gene lookup returns CDR1 MGHRA and CDR2 YSYEKL. Here the CDR3 reads CASSQFVAGVTEAFF. The CDR3 DNA is TGCGCCAGCAGCCAATTCGTCGCAGGGGTCACTGAAGCTTTCTTT.

This clone was picked up a small number of times. The J gene is TRBJ1-2, the V gene TRBV7-2, with TRBD1 identical over 8 bases. The CDR3 is made up of 15 amino acids. Germline V gene data show CDR1 as SGHTA and CDR2 as FQGNSA. V was clipped by 5 bases and J by 4 bases; unmatched bases: 9. The CDR3 nucleotides are TGTGCCAGCAGCGCCGACAGGGGTCAAATCTATGGCTACACCTTC. Amino acids: CASSADRGQIYGYTF.

The J gene is TRBJ2-7, the V gene TRBV6-5; 9 nucleotides align to TRBD1. Looked up from germline, CDR1 is MNHEY and CDR2 is SVGAGI. The trim removed 5 bases at V and 6 bases at J, leaving 11 bases unmatched. The CDR3 spans 15 residues. The CDR3 region is CASSAPGTGFGEQYF. CDR3 sequence (DNA): TGTGCCAGCAGTGCCCCCGGGACAGGGTTTGGCGAGCAGTACTTC.